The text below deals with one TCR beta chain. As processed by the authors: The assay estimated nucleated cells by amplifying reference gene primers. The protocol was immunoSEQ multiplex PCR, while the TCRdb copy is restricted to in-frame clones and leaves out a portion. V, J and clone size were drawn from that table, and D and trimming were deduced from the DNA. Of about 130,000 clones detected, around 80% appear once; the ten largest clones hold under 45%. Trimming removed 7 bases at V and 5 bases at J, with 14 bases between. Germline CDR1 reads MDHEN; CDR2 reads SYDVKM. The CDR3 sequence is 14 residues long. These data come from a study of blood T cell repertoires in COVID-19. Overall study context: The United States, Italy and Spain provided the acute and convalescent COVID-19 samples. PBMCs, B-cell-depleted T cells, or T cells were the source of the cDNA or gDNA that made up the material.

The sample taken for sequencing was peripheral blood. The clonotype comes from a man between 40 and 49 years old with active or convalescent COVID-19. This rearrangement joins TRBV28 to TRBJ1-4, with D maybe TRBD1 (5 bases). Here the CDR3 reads CASTPGGPNEKLFF. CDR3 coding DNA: TGTGCCAGCACCCCGGGGGGACCAAATGAAAAACTGTTTTTT.